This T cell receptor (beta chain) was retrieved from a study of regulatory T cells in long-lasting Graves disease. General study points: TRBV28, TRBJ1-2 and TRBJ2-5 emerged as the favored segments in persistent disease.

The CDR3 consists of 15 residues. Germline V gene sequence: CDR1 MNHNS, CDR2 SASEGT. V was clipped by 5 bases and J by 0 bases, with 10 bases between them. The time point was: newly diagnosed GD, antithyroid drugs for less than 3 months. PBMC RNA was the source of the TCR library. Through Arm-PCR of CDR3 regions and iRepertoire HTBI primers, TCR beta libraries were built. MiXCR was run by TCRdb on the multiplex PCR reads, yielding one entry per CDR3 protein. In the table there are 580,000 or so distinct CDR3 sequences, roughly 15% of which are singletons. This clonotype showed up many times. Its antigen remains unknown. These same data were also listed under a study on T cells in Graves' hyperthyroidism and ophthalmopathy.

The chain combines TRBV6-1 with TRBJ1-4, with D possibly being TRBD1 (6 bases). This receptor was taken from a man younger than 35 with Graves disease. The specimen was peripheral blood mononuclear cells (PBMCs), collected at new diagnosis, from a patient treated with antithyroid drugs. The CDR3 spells CASSLGQTTNEKLFF. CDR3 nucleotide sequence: TGTGCCAGCAGTCTCGGACAGACAACTAATGAAAAACTGTTTTTT.